What follows is one TCR beta chain and its context. No cognate antigen has been identified for it. Base qualities are missing; no much larger clone stands one base away. The data were obtained in a study of T cells in Graves' hyperthyroidism and ophthalmopathy (dated by TCRdb to between 2018 and 2020). About the study as a whole: Peripheral blood was sampled at the time of initial diagnosis, prior to any treatment. TCR V-J signatures able to tell the groups apart were searched for in a discovery cohort of some 100 patients, of whom more than 40 had Graves' ophthalmopathy and under 65 had stable Graves' hyperthyroidism. Prospective prediction of ophthalmopathy was tested in an independent validation cohort of 18 hyperthyroidism patients and roughly 16 patients who later progressed to ophthalmopathy. The roughly 90 discovery patients were divided at random into training and test sets in a 7:3 ratio. In roughly six Graves' hyperthyroidism patients, the study also compared T-cell repertoires from thyroid tissue with T-cell repertoires from blood. Once sampling was done, hyperthyroidism patients were given methimazole at a starting dose of 30 mg daily, whereas ophthalmopathy patients were given high-dose intravenous methylprednisolone. TCR Vbeta CDR3 sequencing of approximately 140 peripheral blood samples (43 ophthalmopathy, 75 hyperthyroidism and roughly 17 progressor patients) is reported in the paper. The research as a whole found: Most expanded thyroid clonotypes (frequency above 0.001) were also detected in blood, suggesting blood repertoires may reflect thyroid immune responses. A model built on a 13 V-J signature distinguished ophthalmopathy from stable hyperthyroidism, reaching approximately 89% sensitivity and 81.08% specificity in cross-validation and 80%/75% in testing. In validation, the model predicted progression to ophthalmopathy with 55% to 71% sensitivity and roughly 75% specificity, a median of 6.5 months before onset. Sample size was not statistically predetermined, and investigators were not blinded to group allocation.

The TCR beta CDR3 regions were amplified from the RNA transcripts. A first-round RT-PCR of the TCR CDR3 used the HTBI primer set with the Qiagen OneStep RT-PCR kit. Libraries were constructed in a second round of multiplex PCR, after which size selection and purification were carried out. Libraries were sequenced paired-end with 100 bp reads on an Illumina HiSeq2000. Per the original workflow: SOAPnuke was used to process the raw data, throwing out any read that contained adapters or uncalled bases, had a mean Phred below 15, or lacked an exact constant-primer or identifier match. High-quality paired reads were merged using COPE v1.2.5, and each unique nucleotide sequence was defined as a clonotype. MiTCR v1.1 was used to align clonotypes to the IMGT TRBV, TRBD and TRBJ reference segments. The analysis included only V-J combinations with a frequency above 0.0001, which together covered approximately 99% of the repertoires. The TCS score was defined as F50 (clonal expansion) divided by E x V (chaos), with BLOSUM62-based TCRdist calculated between CDR3 peptides within each V-J. Welch's t-statistics and random forest reduced several hundred V-J features to 10 to 15, which were used in a naive Bayes classifier (R e1071). TCRdb reprocessed the public reads (quality trimming at Q25 with fastp, clone calling with MiXCR) and kept in-frame beta chains. Under each unique CDR3 protein, matching rows form one entry showing the most common genes and DNA. TCRdb, not the original authors, processed these V and J calls. Present in this sample are about 560,000 distinct CDR3 sequences, 16% of which were seen just once. The ten largest account for approximately 20% of the sample.

Graves' hyperthyroidism was defined as stable when no progression to ophthalmopathy occurred over 18 months of follow-up. Hyperthyroidism patients were newly diagnosed, had a disease duration of under 2 months, and were aged 18 to 65 years. Any patient with an uncontrolled infection, another autoimmune disease, pregnancy or lactation was excluded. Diagnoses were based on clinical symptoms, serum thyroxine and TRAb, thyroid ultrasound and orbital computed tomography. PBMCs were separated from 10 ml of fresh peripheral blood using Ficoll-Paque density gradient centrifugation. Total RNA was extracted using Trizol reagent, and RNA quality was assessed on an Agilent 2100 Bioanalyzer. The junction shows trimming of 2 bases on V and 6 bases on J, and the gene matches do not reach 3 bases of it. Including the terminal cysteine and phenylalanine, the CDR3 comprises 13 residues. The only DNA kept is the CDR3, 39 bases in frame from the first base. Based on the germline V gene, the CDR1 and CDR2 sequences are MGHDK and SYGVNS.

Recombination joined TRBV25-1 with TRBJ1-1, and TRBD1 matches 7 of the central bases. The sequencing sample was made of blood. The TCR originated in a woman under 30 with Graves' hyperthyroidism. The nucleotide sequence is TGTGCCAGCAGTGAACCCGGGACAGCTGAAGCTTTCTTT. This is translated as CASSEPGTAEAFF.